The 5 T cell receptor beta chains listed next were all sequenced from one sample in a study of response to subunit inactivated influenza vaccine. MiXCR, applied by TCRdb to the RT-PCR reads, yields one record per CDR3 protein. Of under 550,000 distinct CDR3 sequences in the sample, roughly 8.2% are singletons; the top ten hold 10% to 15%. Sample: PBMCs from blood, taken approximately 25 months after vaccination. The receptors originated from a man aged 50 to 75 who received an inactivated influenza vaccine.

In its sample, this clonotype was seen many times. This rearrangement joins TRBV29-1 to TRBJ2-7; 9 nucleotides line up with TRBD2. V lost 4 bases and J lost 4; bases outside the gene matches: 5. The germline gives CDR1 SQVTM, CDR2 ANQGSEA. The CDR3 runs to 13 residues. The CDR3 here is CSVVGSGRYEQYF. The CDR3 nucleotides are TGCAGCGTTGTGGGTAGCGGGAGATACGAGCAGTACTTC.

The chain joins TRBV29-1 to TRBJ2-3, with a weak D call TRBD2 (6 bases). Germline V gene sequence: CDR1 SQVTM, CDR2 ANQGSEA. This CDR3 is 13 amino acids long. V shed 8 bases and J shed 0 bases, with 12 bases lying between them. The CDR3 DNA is TGCAGCACTTATGGAGGGAGCACAGATACGCAGTATTTT. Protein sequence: CSTYGGSTDTQYF.

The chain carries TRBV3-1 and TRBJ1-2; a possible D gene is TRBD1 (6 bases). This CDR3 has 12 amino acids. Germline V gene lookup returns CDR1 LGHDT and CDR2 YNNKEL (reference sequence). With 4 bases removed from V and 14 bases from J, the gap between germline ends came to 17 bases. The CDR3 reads CASSPPFRDKTF. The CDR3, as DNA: TGTGCCAGCAGCCCCCCCTTCCGGGACAAGACCTTC.

In DNA form, the CDR3 reads TGTGCCAGCAGCTTGGGGGACGGGGATTCATCTGGAAACACCATATATTTT. It specifies CASSLGDGDSSGNTIYF. This chain uses TRBV5-5 with TRBJ1-3, with a possible D match to TRBD1 (5 bases). The CDR3 sequence is 17 residues long. Between the trimmed V and J ends, which lost 0 bases and 1 base, there was a span of 14 bases. The V gene's germline CDR1 is SGHKS and CDR2 YYEKEE (reference sequence).

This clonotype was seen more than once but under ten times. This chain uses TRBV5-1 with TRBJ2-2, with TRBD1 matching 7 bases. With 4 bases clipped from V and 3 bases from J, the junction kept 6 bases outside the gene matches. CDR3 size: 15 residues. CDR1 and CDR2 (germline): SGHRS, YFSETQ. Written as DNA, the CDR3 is TGCGCCAGCAGCCGAGGGGGCCCCGACACCGGGGAGCTGTTTTTT. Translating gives CASSRGGPDTGELFF. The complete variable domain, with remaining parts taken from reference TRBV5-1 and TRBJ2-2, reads KAGVTQTPRYLIKTRGQQVTLSCSPISGHRSVSWYQQTPGQGLQFLFEYFSETQRNKGNFPGRFSGRQFSNSRSEMNVSTLELGDSALYLCASSRGGPDTGELFFGEGSRLTVL.